A selection of T cell receptor beta chains follows, all from one sample in a study of blood T cell repertoires in COVID-19. Sequencing used immunoSEQ multiplex PCR; TCRdb keeps in-frame clones, though not all of them. The sample contains about 330,000 clones, more than 85% of which appear only once. Specimen: PBMCs or T cells enriched from blood (not recorded which). Receptors were obtained from a woman aged 30 to 39 who had recovered from COVID-19. Each CDR3 is given with its conserved first and last residue. Each record gives: clone size, J gene, D gene, V gene, CDR3 DNA, CDR3 protein. A D gene is named only where the DNA matches it firmly. Not all rows give a size; the values are once, few, many and, for expanded clones, a class.

>-|TRBJ2-3|TRBD2|TRBV4-1
TGCGCCAGCAGCCAAGATTATACTAGCGGGGGCACAGATACGCAGTATTTT
CASSQDYTSGGTDTQYF
>-|TRBJ1-3|-|TRBV10-3
TGTGCCACCCAACCGTCAGGGCGCTCTGGAAACACCATATATTTT
CATQPSGRSGNTIYF
>-|TRBJ1-1|TRBD1|TRBV19
TGTGCCAGTAGGGGGGCAGGGGGAAACACTGAAGCTTTCTTT
CASRGAGGNTEAFF
>few|TRBJ1-5|TRBD1|TRBV28
TGTGCCAGCAGCTCTTCAACCGGGACAGGGAATCAGCCCCAGCATTTT
CASSSSTGTGNQPQHF
>-|TRBJ1-5|TRBD1|TRBV19
TGTGCCAGTAGTTGGAGGACAGGGGGGAATCAGCCCCAGCATTTT
CASSWRTGGNQPQHF
>-|TRBJ1-1|-|TRBV12-3/TRBV12-4
TGTGCCAGCAGTTTGACGTGGGCTACTGAAGCTTTCTTT
CASSLTWATEAFF
>-|TRBJ2-3|TRBD1|TRBV18
TGTGCCAGCTCACCCTTGGTTGGGACAGGGGGCGATAATACGCAGTATTTT
CASSPLVGTGGDNTQYF
>-|TRBJ2-3|TRBD2|TRBV7-9
TGTGCCAGCAGCTTTCGACTAGCGGGAGTGGATACGCAGTATTTT
CASSFRLAGVDTQYF
>-|TRBJ1-1|TRBD1|TRBV18
TGTGCCAGCTCACAGACAGGGGAAACTGAAGCTTTCTTT
CASSQTGETEAFF
>-|TRBJ1-4|-|TRBV25-1
TGTGCCAGCAGTGAATATTCGACAGCGTCGTCTGAAAAACTGTTTTTT
CASSEYSTASSEKLFF
>-|TRBJ1-2|TRBD1|TRBV11-3
TGTGCCAGCAGCTTAGAACCGGGACAGGTATTCACGGGTGGCTACACCTTC
CASSLEPGQVFTGGYTF
>-|TRBJ1-2|-|TRBV5-8
TGTGCCAGCAGCCGTGGACAGAAGAATGGCTACACCTTC
CASSRGQKNGYTF
>-|TRBJ2-7|-|TRBV11-2
TGTGCCAGCAGCTTATTTGACGGGTTGGTTTTCGAGCAGTACTTC
CASSLFDGLVFEQYF
>-|TRBJ2-2|TRBD2|TRBV28
TGTGCCAGCACCCCGACTAGCGCCGGGGAGCTGTTTTTT
CASTPTSAGELFF
>-|TRBJ2-7|-|TRBV15
TGTGCCACCAGCAGAGATGAAGCGGGAGGCCAGGGGGCCATGGAGCAGTACTTC
CATSRDEAGGQGAMEQYF
>once|TRBJ2-7|TRBD2|TRBV28
TGTGCCAGCAGTCTAGCGGGAGGCCCCTACGAGCAGTACTTC
CASSLAGGPYEQYF
>once|TRBJ1-4|TRBD1|TRBV28
TGTGCCAGCAGTCAGGTGGGACAGGGGGCGGATGCGGAAAAACTGTTTTTT
CASSQVGQGADAEKLFF
>-|TRBJ2-7|-|TRBV18
TGTGCCAGCTCACCAATGACAGACTCCTACGAGCAGTACTTC
CASSPMTDSYEQYF
>-|TRBJ2-1|TRBD2|TRBV11-1
TGTGCCAGCAGCTCTAGCGGGGGGACGAATGAGCAGTTCTTC
CASSSSGGTNEQFF
>-|TRBJ1-4|TRBD1|TRBV4-3
TGCGCCAGCAGCCTCCTTCCGCCGGGGACAGCACCCTCTAATGAAAAACTGTTTTTT
CASSLLPPGTAPSNEKLFF
>-|TRBJ1-5|TRBD1|TRBV9
TGTGCCAGCAGCGTAGGAGACAGGGGACCTTTCAATCAGCCCCAGCATTTT
CASSVGDRGPFNQPQHF
>-|TRBJ2-7|TRBD2|TRBV27
TGTGCCAGCACCCCTAGCGGGAGGTTTCAGGTGCAGTACTTC
CASTPSGRFQVQYF
>few|TRBJ1-1|-|TRBV9
TGTGCCAGCAGCGTAGGCCGGGGGGTTATGAACACTGAAGCTTTCTTT
CASSVGRGVMNTEAFF
>-|TRBJ2-7|TRBD1|TRBV7-2
TGTGCCAGCAGCACGTCAGGGGGCCCCTCCTACGAGCAGTACTTC
CASSTSGGPSYEQYF
>-|TRBJ1-2|-|TRBV30
TGTGCCTGGAAACAGCAGGGGAGTGGTGGCTACACCTTC
CAWKQQGSGGYTF
>-|TRBJ2-5|TRBD2|TRBV4-2
TGTGCCAGCAGCCCGACTAGCGGGGGACAAGAGACCCAGTACTTC
CASSPTSGGQETQYF
>once|TRBJ1-5|-|TRBV28
TGTGCCAGCAGTTTTGAGCCCTTGGGCCGGACTGTCAATCAGCCCCAGCATTTT
CASSFEPLGRTVNQPQHF
>-|TRBJ2-1|TRBD2|TRBV7-6
TGTGCCAGCAGCTTAAGGGTGTTAGCGGGGGCTCATGAGCAGTTCTTC
CASSLRVLAGAHEQFF
>-|TRBJ2-3|TRBD2|TRBV10-1
TGCGCCAGCGGGCCGGGAGGTGGTACAGATACGCAGTATTTT
CASGPGGGTDTQYF
>-|TRBJ1-2|-|TRBV18
TGTGCCAGCTCACCCGTGGCCGGGGCTAACTATGGCTACACCTTC
CASSPVAGANYGYTF
>-|TRBJ2-2|-|TRBV18
TGTGCCAGCTCACCACCGGGCAGGACCGGGGAGCTGTTTTTT
CASSPPGRTGELFF
>-|TRBJ1-2|-|TRBV2
TGTGCCAGCAGTGAAGCCCTGGCGGCATCAGGCTACACCTTC
CASSEALAASGYTF
>-|TRBJ2-7|-|TRBV10-3
TGTGCCACCAGACAGGAGTACGAGCAGTACTTC
CATRQEYEQYF
>-|TRBJ1-2|TRBD1|TRBV12-5
TGTGCTAGTGGTTTGGTACAAGGGGGCGCAGGTGGCTACACCTTC
CASGLVQGGAGGYTF
>-|TRBJ2-7|TRBD1|TRBV7-2
TGTGCCAGCAGTCAATACCCTTCCAGACAGGGCTACGAGCAGTACTTC
CASSQYPSRQGYEQYF
>-|TRBJ2-1|TRBD2|TRBV19
TGTGCCAGTAGCCGCCAACATGTTAACCCGGGACTAGCGAAAGATTCGGAGCAGTTCTTC
CASSRQHVNPGLAKDSEQFF
>-|TRBJ2-7|-|TRBV27
TGTGCCAGCAGACTCCAGGGGCTACCCTACGAGCAGTACTTC
CASRLQGLPYEQYF
>-|TRBJ1-3|TRBD1|TRBV15
TGTGCCACCAGCAGAGACAGGGGGCCTGGAAACACCATATATTTT
CATSRDRGPGNTIYF
>-|TRBJ1-2|TRBD1|TRBV7-2
TGTGCCAGCAGCCGGGGGGGGACAGAGTCTAACTATGGCTACACCTTC
CASSRGGTESNYGYTF
>-|TRBJ1-6|TRBD1|TRBV4-1
TGCGCCAGCAGCCAACCGGGACAGGGGAATTCACCCCTCCACTTT
CASSQPGQGNSPLHF
>-|TRBJ2-1|-|TRBV4-1
TGCGCCAGCAGCCAAGATGGCGGCGGTAGCTCCTACAATGAGCAGTTCTTC
CASSQDGGGSSYNEQFF
>once|TRBJ1-4|TRBD1|TRBV5-1
TGCGCCAGCAGCCGCGGGACAGGGAATGAAAAACTGTTTTTT
CASSRGTGNEKLFF
>-|TRBJ2-3|TRBD2|TRBV5-1
TGCGCCAGCAGCCGCGGGACTAGCGGCAGCACAGATACGCAGTATTTT
CASSRGTSGSTDTQYF
>-|TRBJ2-5|-|TRBV27
TGTGCCAGCAGCATCGCGTACCAAGAGACCCAGTACTTC
CASSIAYQETQYF
>-|TRBJ1-1|-|TRBV28
TGTGCCAGCAGCCATGGGAGTTACACTGAAGCTTTCTTT
CASSHGSYTEAFF
>-|TRBJ2-7|TRBD2|TRBV28
TGTGCCAGCAGCCCCGGGACTAGCGGCTACGAGCAGTACTTC
CASSPGTSGYEQYF
>-|TRBJ1-5|-|TRBV19
TGTGCCAGTAGTATTGTCGGAGGGAGTAACAATCAGCCCCAGCATTTT
CASSIVGGSNNQPQHF
>-|TRBJ1-5|TRBD1|TRBV23-1
TGCGCCAGCGAGGTCCAGGGGGCGACCTGCCAGCCCCAGCATTTT
CASEVQGATCQPQHF
>-|TRBJ1-2|-|TRBV28
TGTGCCAGCAGTTCCTCGGGGGAAGCTAACTATGGCTACACCTTC
CASSSSGEANYGYTF
>-|TRBJ2-2|TRBD2|TRBV7-3
TGTGCCAGCAAACTAGCGGCGACTACCGGGGAGCTGTTTTTT
CASKLAATTGELFF
>-|TRBJ2-5|TRBD2|TRBV19
TGTGCCAGTAGGCGGACTAGCGGAAGCTGGGAGACCCAGTACTTC
CASRRTSGSWETQYF
>-|TRBJ2-2|TRBD2|TRBV5-4
TGTGCCAGCAGCCCGGGACTAGCGGGAGCCGGGGAGCTGTTTTTT
CASSPGLAGAGELFF
>-|TRBJ1-4|-|TRBV3-1/TRBV3-2
TGTGCCAGCAGCCAAGATTGCGGGTCGAATGAAAAACTGTTTTTT
CASSQDCGSNEKLFF